This T cell receptor beta chain was captured by sequencing in a study of blood T cell repertoires in COVID-19. Background on the study: From the United States, Italy and Spain came samples of acute and convalescent COVID-19. PBMCs, B-cell-depleted T cells, or T cells were the source of the cDNA or gDNA that made up the material.

V shed 4 bases and J 2 bases; nucleotides not matched to a gene: 7. Germline V gene lookup returns CDR1 SGHRS and CDR2 YFSETQ. The length of the CDR3 is 15 residues. Authors' analysis steps: By means of reference gene primer amplification, nucleated cell counts were estimated. TCRdb's copy holds only in-frame clones and misses some; the assay was immunoSEQ multiplex PCR. The DNA gave D and trimming, while V, J and clone size come from that table. The sample lists tens of thousands of clones; roughly 79% were seen once. The sequence was collected from an elderly man with COVID-19, enrolled during active disease. Sequencing was performed on peripheral blood. The chain employs TRBV5-1 and TRBJ2-3; 7 bases line up with TRBD2. The CDR3 DNA follows: TGCGCCAGCAGCGGGGGAGCGGGGATCACAGATACGCAGTATTTT. As protein: CASSGGAGITDTQYF.